This T cell receptor (beta chain) was recorded in a study of OX40 agonist ivuxolimab in advanced cancers. As for the study more broadly: Ivuxolimab, which targeted the costimulatory receptor OX40 (CD134), was an agonistic, fully human IgG2 monoclonal antibody. Intravenous ivuxolimab was administered to patients every 2 weeks at six dose levels: 0.01, 0.1, 0.3, 1.5, 3 and 10 mg/kg. Of the approximately 53 patients in dose escalation, about 20 had hepatocellular carcinoma, about 15 had melanoma, 9 had renal cell carcinoma and 9 had head and neck cancer. In the dose-escalation cohort, 82.7% of patients were male, and the mean age was approximately 64 years, with a range of roughly 20 to 80. Prior anti-PD-1, anti-PD-L1 or anti-CTLA-4 therapy was permitted, and checkpoint inhibitors had been received by around 40% of dose-escalation patients. Partial responses occurred in three dose-escalation patients: two with cutaneous melanoma and one with hepatocellular carcinoma. The point of sequencing TCRbeta in the periphery was to test whether ivuxolimab changed TCR sequence diversity and drove clonal T-cell expansion. The paper describes the monotherapy dose-escalation part (N = 52 patients) of the phase I trial of ivuxolimab.

About this clone: Its antigen remains unidentified. No much larger clonotype is one base removed from it; base qualities were not supplied.

Paper-wide results and their limitations: After ivuxolimab, expanded clones were on average more numerous among CD8+ T cells than among CD4+ T cells. In the 0.1-3.0 mg/kg groups, partial responders had among the lowest normalized peripheral clonal expansion, particularly in CD8+ T cells. Clonal expansion of both CD4+ and CD8+ blood T cells was observed from baseline to week 6 at doses 0.1 to 3.0 mg/kg. Low levels of normalized T-cell clonal expansion were also seen in some nonresponding patients. Antigen specificity was not determined for the clonally expanded peripheral T cells.

Genomic DNA was extracted from sorted cells for sequencing of the TCRbeta CDR3 region. The immunoSEQ Assay was used to sequence the TCRbeta CDR3 regions. The immuneACCESS repertoire file appears here via TCRdb, limited to in-frame rearrangements. These files lack a portion of the clones; in checked studies, under half of the deficit traces to unresolved V genes, and the cause of the others is not known. The sample table shows 70,000 or so clones, and nearly 85% are seen once. 9.5% to 13% of the sample is taken by the ten largest. Reading from cysteine to phenylalanine, the CDR3 counts 16 amino acids. The CDR3 DNA has 48 bases and is translated from base 1. V is reduced by 2 bases and J by 0 bases, leaving a spacing of 13 bases between them. The germline V gene encodes CDR1 SGHNT and CDR2 YYREEE (reference sequence). The trial excluded patients who had a history of autoimmune disease or were on systemic immunosuppression. In every dose cohort, peripheral blood was drawn for TCR sequencing at baseline, cycle 4 day 1, and cycle 7 day 1. The samples were taken from a phase I, first-in-human, multicenter, open-label dose-escalation trial of ivuxolimab. Adults with locally advanced or metastatic melanoma, renal cell carcinoma, hepatocellular carcinoma or head and neck squamous cell carcinoma were enrolled in the trial. Before TCR sequencing, CD4+ and CD8+ T cells were separately sorted from peripheral blood.

The chain joins TRBV5-4 to TRBJ2-3, with no D gene named confidently. The material sequenced was CD4+ or CD8+ T cells sorted from blood, taken in a trial of the OX40 agonist ivuxolimab. The source is an adult with an advanced solid tumor such as melanoma, head and neck, liver or kidney cancer. The nucleotide sequence is TGTGCCAGCAGCTTATTGGTGTCAGCTAGCACAGATACGCAGTATTTT. Translated, this gives CASSLLVSASTDTQYF.